These 3 T cell receptor beta chains were all obtained from the same sample, sequenced in a study of OX40 agonist ivuxolimab in advanced cancers. Profiled with immunoSEQ multiplex PCR; TCRdb holds only in-frame clones, not every one. The table lists about 26,000 clones, approximately 85% of them singletons. Sequencing used CD4+ or CD8+ T cells sorted from blood, obtained in a trial of the OX40 agonist ivuxolimab. The origin of the receptors is an adult with an advanced solid tumor such as melanoma, head and neck, liver or kidney cancer.

In this sample, this clone turned up once. The chain has TRBV10-3 and TRBJ2-7; tentative D call: TRBD2 (5 bases). V shed 3 bases and J shed 6 bases, with 15 bases lying between them. The CDR3 sequence is 14 residues long. CDR1 is ENHRY, CDR2 SYGVKD, per germline. In DNA form, the CDR3 reads TGTGCCATCAGTGACCCGCGGAGAGGAGGCGAGCAGTACTTC. Protein sequence: CAISDPRRGGEQYF.

The V gene is TRBV9, the J gene TRBJ2-3; TRBD2 matches 7 bases. Germline V lookup: CDR1 SGDLS, CDR2 YYNGEE. J was trimmed by 3 bases and V by 5 bases; bases with no gene match: 6. This CDR3 is 14 amino acids long. As DNA, the CDR3 is TGTGCCAGCAGTGCAGGCGGGGGAACAGATACGCAGTATTTT. Its translation is CASSAGGGTDTQYF.

The chain uses TRBV11-3 and TRBJ2-7; D may match TRBD1 or TRBD2 (5 bases each). V lost 5 bases to trimming and J lost 7 bases, with 18 bases between them. The CDR3 consists of 14 residues. Germline V gene lookup returns CDR1 SGHNT and CDR2 YENEEA. This CDR3 is CASSRDGGSWEQYF. As DNA, the CDR3 is TGTGCCAGCAGCCGGGACGGCGGATCTTGGGAGCAGTACTTC.